This record looks at one T cell receptor beta chain sequence and its context. The antigen remains undetermined. The junction does not match germline at one end; this may be a read error. Germline V CDR1 and CDR2: SQVTM, ANQGSEA. The CDR3 has 12 amino acids. Listed TCR primers and previously described methods were used for bulk TCR libraries. TCRdb analysed the PCR reads with MiXCR anew, one entry per CDR3 protein. Altogether more than 450,000 distinct CDR3 sequences are present, roughly 23% being singletons, with the ten largest covering around 0.86%. Preparation of naive CD8 libraries involved roughly 17,000 to 1,000,000 sorted cells and 10%, 30% or 50% RNA. The sample belongs to a study of molecular identifiers for immune sequencing clone quantification. Study-level points and caveats: Highly expanded clone sizes could end up underestimated if a barcode were shared by identical TCR molecules.

The sample was naive CD8+ T cells from blood, with Jurkat cell RNA spiked in. Described subset: FACS-sorted CD8+CD4-CCR7+CD45RA+ naive T cells. This sequence joins TRBV29-1 and TRBJ1-1; no definite D call. This receptor was taken from a human donor in good health. Some libraries in this study had Jurkat cell RNA spiked in. The CDR3 protein is CSITEGNTGAFF. In nucleotides, the CDR3 is TGCAGTATAACGGAAGGGAACACTGGAGCTTTCTTT.